This T cell receptor beta chain appears in the sequencing data of a study of post-analysis software for immune sequencing data. Study details: Secondary progressive, relapsing-remitting and progressive-relapsing multiple sclerosis were among the included disease courses.

Sequencing libraries made from TCR beta cDNA carried unique molecular identifiers. Researchers reported roughly 0.5 million cDNA molecules coming from about 0.98 to 11 million T cells. TCRdb redid the calling of the PCR reads with MiXCR, one entry per CDR3 protein. Here the sample spans roughly 540,000 distinct CDR3 sequences, less than 40% being singletons. The CDR3 has 14 residues. Deletions cut 0 bases from V and 3 bases from J, with 8 bases between. The V gene's germline CDR1 is MNHEY and CDR2 SVGAGI. General study findings and limits: TRBV5-6, TRBV5-1 and TRBV20-1 were among about 5 TRBV segments more frequent in patients than controls.

Turning to this clonotype: Its cognate antigen is unknown.

The clonotype originates from a girl aged 2-17 years with multiple sclerosis. Sequences were obtained from blood. This rearrangement joins TRBV6-5 to TRBJ1-2; no definite D call. CDR3 nucleotide sequence: TGTGCCAGCAGTTACTCGCCAGGCCACTATGGCTACACCTTC. Translated, it gives CASSYSPGHYGYTF.